One and the same sample provided the 4 T cell receptor beta chains below, sequenced in a study of cytomegalovirus exposure and HLA in healthy donors. Libraries were prepared by immunoSEQ multiplex PCR; TCRdb keeps only in-frame clonotypes and omits some of them. This table has some 69,000 clones, about 94% appearing once. Sequencing was carried out using PBMCs. The receptor source for this set is a man between 18 and 29 years old in good health and CMV-seropositive.

The chain is built from TRBV5-6 and TRBJ1-2; D is perhaps TRBD1 (5 bases). The germline V gene encodes CDR1 SGHDT and CDR2 YYEEEE. The V gene lost 4 bases and the J gene lost 5 bases, with 15 bases spanning the gap. The CDR3 totals 14 residues. This chain's CDR3 is CASSLIRGEYGYTF. The DNA of the CDR3 is TGTGCCAGCAGCCTAATTCGGGGGGAATATGGCTACACCTTC. Drawing the rest from reference TRBV5-6 and TRBJ1-2, the complete variable domain is DAGVTQSPTHLIKTRGQQVTLRCSPKSGHDTVSWYQQALGQGPQFIFQYYEEEERQRGNFPDRFSGHQFPNYSSELNVNALLLGDSALYLCASSLIRGEYGYTFGSGTRLTVV.

This clone was recorded once. The J gene is TRBJ1-2, the V gene TRBV2; the D is unclear. V was trimmed by 7 bases and J by 6 bases, leaving 9 bases between them. CDR3 length: 11 amino acids. Germline V gene data show CDR1 as SNHLY and CDR2 as FYNNEI. In DNA form, the CDR3 reads TGTGCCAGCATACCATCGGATGGCTACACCTTC. Residues: CASIPSDGYTF.

The V gene is TRBV29-1, the J gene TRBJ2-7, with TRBD1 identical over 11 bases. J gave up 6 bases and V 1 base, and 11 bases lay outside the gene matches. Germline CDR1 reads SQVTM; CDR2 reads ANQGSEA. The CDR3 length is 16 residues. The CDR3: CSVEVGTGGVYSEQYF. DNA of the CDR3: TGCAGCGTTGAAGTTGGGACAGGGGGTGTGTATTCCGAGCAGTACTTC.

This chain connects TRBV6-5 to TRBJ2-1, with D maybe TRBD2 (6 bases). The V gene's germline CDR1 is MNHEY and CDR2 SVGAGI. The CDR3 is made up of 15 amino acids. The germline V and J ends were trimmed by 7 bases and 0 bases, with 13 bases remaining between them. Here the CDR3 reads CASTEGLSSYNEQFF. As DNA, the CDR3 is TGTGCCAGCACCGAGGGACTTTCCTCCTACAATGAGCAGTTCTTC.